This TCR beta chain was documented in a study of T cell responses to AZD1222 COVID-19 vaccine. Findings and limits, study-wide: The donor cohort was predominantly white British with a female majority, and clonal diversity may have been underestimated. Spike regions recognized by vaccine-associated CD4 TCRs spanned the protein, led by 160-218 and 743-854.

V was pared by 6 bases and J by 8 bases, with 19 bases between. Germline CDR1 SNHLY, CDR2 FYNNEI. CDR3 length: 14 residues. TCRdb keeps only in-frame clones here, not all; method: immunoSEQ multiplex PCR. The repertoire includes nearly 110,000 clones, around nine tenths of them detected once, and around 20% sits in the top ten. Comment on this clone: Antigen: not known.

This sample comprised peripheral blood, obtained on day 0 of AZD1222 vaccination. The chain joins TRBV2 to TRBJ1-2, with D tentatively TRBD1 (5 bases). This clonotype was sampled from an adult in good health. The CDR3, as DNA: TGTGCCAGCAGCGTTAGACAGATTGACCGCGGCTACACCTTC. It is translated as CASSVRQIDRGYTF. The full variable domain, completed using reference TRBV2 and TRBJ1-2, is EPEVTQTPSHQVTQMGQEVILRCVPISNHLYFYWYRQILGQKVEFLVSFYNNEISEKSEIFDDQFSVERPDGSNFTLKIRSTKLEDSAMYFCASSVRQIDRGYTFGSGTRLTVV.